These 23 T cell receptor beta chains share one sample of origin, sequenced in a study of blood T cell repertoires in COVID-19. Generated by immunoSEQ multiplex PCR, the TCRdb table keeps only in-frame clones and is missing some. The sample lists 25,000 to 35,000 clones, roughly 87% occurring once. Sequenced material: peripheral blood. Source of these receptors: a human donor in a cohort sampled during active COVID-19.

The gene calls are TRBV2 and TRBJ2-2; D possibly corresponds to TRBD2 (6 bases). The V and J ends lost 9 bases and 3 bases respectively, with 14 bases between them. This CDR3 is built from 14 residues. Germline assignment: CDR1 SNHLY and CDR2 FYNNEI. The CDR3 DNA reads TGTGCCAGTGGGGCGACTAGTGACACCGGGGAGCTGTTTTTT. Translated: CASGATSDTGELFF. The whole variable domain, filled in from reference TRBV2 and TRBJ2-2, reads EPEVTQTPSHQVTQMGQEVILRCVPISNHLYFYWYRQILGQKVEFLVSFYNNEISEKSEIFDDQFSVERPDGSNFTLKIRSTKLEDSAMYFCASGATSDTGELFFGEGSRLTVL.

The chain links TRBV25-1 to TRBJ2-1, with TRBD1 identical over 7 bases. The CDR3 contains 13 residues. The germline V gene has CDR1 MGHDK and CDR2 SYGVNS. Losses at the gene ends were 2 bases for V and 13 bases for J; bases not matched to a gene: 8. As DNA, the CDR3 is TGTGCCAGCAGTGAAGGGGACAGCAGATATCAGTTCTTC. Encoded protein: CASSEGDSRYQFF.

For this clone: A read error may produce the germline difference seen at one junction end. This CDR3 reads CSFSKGASTSF. CDR3 nucleotides: TGCAGTTTTAGCAAGGGGGCCTCTACTTCCTTC. The rearrangement uses TRBV20-1 and TRBJ1-2, with 7 bases matching TRBD1. Germline CDR1 is DFQATT and CDR2 is SNEGSKA (reference sequence). The CDR3 consists of 11 residues.

The V gene is TRBV19, the J gene TRBJ2-5; TRBD2 might be the D (5 bases). V was cut by 4 bases and J by 11 bases, with 14 bases left in between. The CDR3 has 12 amino acids. Germline values: CDR1 LNHDA, CDR2 SQIVND (reference sequence). CDR3 region: CASSTSGKEQYF. DNA of the CDR3: TGTGCCAGTAGTACCTCCGGGAAGGAGCAGTACTTC.

The chain links TRBV30 to TRBJ2-5; maybe TRBD2 (6 bases). The germline V and J ends were trimmed by 5 bases and 4 bases, with 11 bases remaining between them. The CDR3 runs to 12 residues. Germline CDR1 and CDR2: GTSNPN and SVGIG (reference sequence). CDR3 in DNA: TGTGCCTGGTTTGGGGGAGGAGAGACCCAGTACTTC. Its protein is CAWFGGGETQYF.

The rearrangement uses TRBV7-3 and TRBJ2-2; 13 bases line up with TRBD2. The CDR3 runs to 16 residues. Germline values: CDR1 SGHTA, CDR2 FQGTGA. Trimming removed 4 bases from V and 8 bases from J; junction bases left unmatched: 7. The CDR3 sequence: CASSSRLAGGAGELFF. DNA of the CDR3: TGTGCCAGCAGCTCCAGACTAGCGGGGGGCGCGGGGGAGCTGTTTTTT.

This clone was seen only a few times. The V call is TRBV2, the J call TRBJ1-6; D is ambiguous. Germline lookup yields CDR1 SNHLY and CDR2 FYNNEI. This CDR3 has 15 amino acids. Trimming took 8 bases from V and 0 from J, leaving 11 bases between them. In DNA, the CDR3 is TGTGCCAGCCGCCCACGGGACTCCTATAATTCACCCCTCCACTTT. Its protein product is CASRPRDSYNSPLHF.

V gene TRBV2 combines with J gene TRBJ2-3, with D maybe TRBD1 (5 bases). CDR3 length: 15 amino acids. Germline CDR1 is SNHLY and CDR2 is FYNNEI. Trimming took off 6 bases at V and 8 bases at J, with 21 bases between the two ends. CDR3: CASRGTGNLGPTQYF. CDR3 nucleotides: TGTGCCAGCAGGGGTACAGGAAACCTCGGTCCTACGCAGTATTTT.

This chain links TRBV28 with TRBJ2-7; 8 nucleotides match TRBD1. CDR1 is MDHEN, CDR2 SYDVKM, per germline. The CDR3 is 15 residues long. Trimming removed 3 bases from V and 3 bases from J; junction bases left unmatched: 7. The CDR3 loop is CASSLSGQGNYEQYF. The CDR3 DNA is TGTGCCAGCAGTTTGTCAGGACAGGGCAACTACGAGCAGTACTTC.

CDR3 sequence (DNA): TGTGCCAGCAGCGTAGTGGCAGGGCATAATGAAGCTTTCTTT. Residues: CASSVVAGHNEAFF. The chain links TRBV9 to TRBJ1-1; a possible D gene is TRBD1 (5 bases). Trimming stripped 0 bases from V and 7 bases from J, with 13 bases between. CDR3 length: 14 amino acids. Per the germline V gene, CDR1 is SGDLS and CDR2 is YYNGEE.

V is TRBV29-1 and J is TRBJ1-1; perhaps TRBD1 as D (5 bases). The CDR3 covers 14 residues. Per germline, CDR1 SQVTM and CDR2 ANQGSEA. V was clipped by 6 bases and J by 5 bases, with 19 bases between them. The CDR3 DNA reads as TGCAGCGTCCCTGAGGGACTTAGTGGGACTGAAGCTTTCTTT. Protein product: CSVPEGLSGTEAFF.

V is TRBV18 and J is TRBJ2-1; no definite D call. V dropped 6 bases and J dropped 1 base, with 13 bases sitting between them. From germline, CDR1 is KGHSH and CDR2 LQKENI. This CDR3 region has 15 residues. The CDR3 DNA reads as TGTGCCAGCTCGCCCCCCACCCAGTCCTACAATGAGCAGTTCTTC. Its protein is CASSPPTQSYNEQFF.

The V gene is TRBV6-5, the J gene TRBJ2-2; the D is unclear. Germline CDR1 MNHEY, CDR2 SVGAGI. The V end lost 5 bases, the J end lost 2 bases, and 12 bases lay between the germline ends. The CDR3 has 15 residues. CDR3 DNA sequence: TGTGCCAGCAGTCAAAAACTAACCAACACCGGGGAGCTGTTTTTT. This encodes CASSQKLTNTGELFF.

The gene calls are TRBV14 and TRBJ1-3; D not resolved. V was trimmed by 1 base and J by 3 bases, leaving 13 bases between them. This CDR3 has 16 amino acids. Germline V gene lookup returns CDR1 SGHDN and CDR2 FVKESK. The CDR3 is CASSQAPMSFGNTIYF. CDR3 sequence (DNA): TGTGCCAGCAGCCAAGCCCCCATGAGTTTTGGAAACACCATATATTTT.

The chain carries TRBV11-2 and TRBJ2-1, with D possibly matching TRBD2 (6 bases). In germline, CDR1 is SGHAT, CDR2 FQNNGV. This CDR3 is 15 amino acids long. Trimming shortened V by 5 bases and J by 5 bases, and 16 bases separated the two germline ends. CDR3 region: CASSPYGSSHNEQFF. Written as DNA, the CDR3 is TGTGCCAGCAGCCCTTACGGGAGCAGCCACAATGAGCAGTTCTTC. Variable domain in full (rest from reference TRBV11-2 and TRBJ2-1): EAGVAQSPRYKIIEKRQSVAFWCNPISGHATLYWYQQILGQGPKLLIQFQNNGVVDDSQLPKDRFSAERLKGVDSTLKIQPAKLEDSAVYLCASSPYGSSHNEQFFGPGTRLTVL.

This chain joins TRBV12-3 or TRBV12-4 and TRBJ2-4; D is perhaps TRBD2 (5 bases). Trimming shortened V by 7 bases and J by 5 bases, and 12 bases separated the two germline ends. CDR3 size: 13 residues. This CDR3 is CASTQELENIQYF. CDR3 nucleotide sequence: TGTGCCAGCACCCAAGAACTAGAAAACATTCAGTACTTC.

The chain is built from TRBV4-1 and TRBJ1-1; 7 bases are a match to TRBD1. This CDR3 has 13 amino acids. V lost 4 bases and J lost 7; bases outside the gene matches: 6. Germline V gives CDR1 MGHRA, CDR2 YSYEKL. In DNA, the CDR3 is TGCGCCAGCAGCCTACAGGGGCTCGGTGAAGCTTTCTTT. It is translated as CASSLQGLGEAFF.

This chain joins TRBV6-5 and TRBJ1-1; TRBD1 aligns across 9 bases. The CDR3 covers 15 residues. Germline values: CDR1 MNHEY, CDR2 SVGAGI. J was trimmed by 3 bases and V by 6 bases; bases with no gene match: 8. CDR3 DNA: TGTGCCAGCAGCCAACAGGGGGCTAGGGACACTGAAGCTTTCTTT. This encodes CASSQQGARDTEAFF.

This rearrangement joins TRBV7-9 to TRBJ2-4, with 10 bases aligning to TRBD2. Germline CDR1 reads SEHNR; CDR2 reads FQNEAQ (reference sequence). The CDR3 covers 13 residues. The CDR3 is CAGQGLAPNIQYF. The CDR3 DNA sequence: TGTGCTGGTCAGGGACTAGCGCCAAACATTCAGTACTTC.

The chain employs TRBV21-1 and TRBJ1-5. TRBV21-1 is given as a pseudogene. The CDR3 has 17 amino acids. The CDR3 nucleotides read TGTGCCAGCCTACGATGGCAGAGGGCGTATAGCAATCAGCCCCAGCATTTT. Amino acids: CASLRWQRAYSNQPQHF.

The gene calls are TRBV3-1 (or the pseudogene TRBV3-2) and TRBJ1-1; 9 bases line up with TRBD1. The germline gives CDR1 LGHDT, CDR2 YNNKEL (reference sequence). This CDR3 has 14 residues. J gave up 1 base and V 3 bases, and 0 bases lay outside the gene matches. The CDR3 protein is CASSQGQGNTEAFF. For the CDR3, the DNA is TGTGCCAGCAGCCAGGGACAGGGGAACACTGAAGCTTTCTTT.

J is TRBJ1-2 and V is TRBV6-5, with D possibly matching TRBD1 (6 bases). Germline loops: CDR1 MNHEY, CDR2 SVGAGI. The V end was cut by 6 bases, the J end by 9 bases, with 17 bases between. The CDR3 covers 13 residues. The CDR3 nucleotides are TGTGCCAGCAGACGGGACACGGAGACGCGCTACACCTTC. Its protein product is CASRRDTETRYTF.

This chain links TRBV5-1 with TRBJ1-1; 7 bases line up with TRBD1. CDR1 and CDR2 (germline): SGHRS, YFSETQ. The CDR3 is 14 residues long. The junction had 8 bases not matched to a gene; V was cut back by 0 bases and J by 9 bases. CDR3 sequence reads: CASSLETSTGQAFF. CDR3 coding DNA: TGCGCCAGCAGCTTGGAGACGTCGACAGGGCAAGCTTTCTTT.